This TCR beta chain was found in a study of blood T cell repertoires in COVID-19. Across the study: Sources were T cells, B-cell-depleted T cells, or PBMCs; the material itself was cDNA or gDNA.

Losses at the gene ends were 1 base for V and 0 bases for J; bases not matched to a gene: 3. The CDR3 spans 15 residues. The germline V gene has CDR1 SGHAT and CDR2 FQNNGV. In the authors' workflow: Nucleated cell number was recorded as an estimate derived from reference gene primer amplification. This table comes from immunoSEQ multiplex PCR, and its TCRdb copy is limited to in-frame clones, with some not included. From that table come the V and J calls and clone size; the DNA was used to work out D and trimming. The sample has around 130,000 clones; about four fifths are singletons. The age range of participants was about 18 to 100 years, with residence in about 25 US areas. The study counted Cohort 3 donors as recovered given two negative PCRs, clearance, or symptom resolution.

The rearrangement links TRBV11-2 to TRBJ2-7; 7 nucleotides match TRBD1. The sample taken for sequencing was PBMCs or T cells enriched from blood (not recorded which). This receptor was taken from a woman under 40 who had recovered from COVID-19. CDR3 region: CASSLVGDSSYEQYF. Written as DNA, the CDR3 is TGTGCCAGCAGCTTAGTGGGGGACAGCTCCTACGAGCAGTACTTC. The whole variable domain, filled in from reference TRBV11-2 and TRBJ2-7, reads EAGVAQSPRYKIIEKRQSVAFWCNPISGHATLYWYQQILGQGPKLLIQFQNNGVVDDSQLPKDRFSAERLKGVDSTLKIQPAKLEDSAVYLCASSLVGDSSYEQYFGPGTRLTVT.